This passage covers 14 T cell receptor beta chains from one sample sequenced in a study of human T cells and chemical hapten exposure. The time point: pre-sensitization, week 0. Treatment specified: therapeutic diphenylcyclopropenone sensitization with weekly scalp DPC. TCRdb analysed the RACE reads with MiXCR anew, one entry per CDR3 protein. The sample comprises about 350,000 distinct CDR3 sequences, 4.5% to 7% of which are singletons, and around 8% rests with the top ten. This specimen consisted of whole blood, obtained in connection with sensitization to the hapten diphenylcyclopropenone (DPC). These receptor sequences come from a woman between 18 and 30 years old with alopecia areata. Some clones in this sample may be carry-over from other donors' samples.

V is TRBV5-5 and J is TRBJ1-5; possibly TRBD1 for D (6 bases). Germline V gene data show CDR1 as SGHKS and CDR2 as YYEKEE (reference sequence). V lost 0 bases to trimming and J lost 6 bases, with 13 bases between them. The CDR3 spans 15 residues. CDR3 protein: CASSLVQGTVQPQHF. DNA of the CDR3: TGTGCCAGCAGCTTGGTACAGGGAACCGTTCAGCCCCAGCATTTT.

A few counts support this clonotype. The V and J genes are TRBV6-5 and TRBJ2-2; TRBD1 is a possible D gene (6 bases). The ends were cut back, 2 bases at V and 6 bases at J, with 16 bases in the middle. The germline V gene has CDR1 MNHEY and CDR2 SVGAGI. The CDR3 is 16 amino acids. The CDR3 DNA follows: TGTGCCAGCAGTTACCCCTCCACAGGGTACCCCGGGGAGCTGTTTTTT. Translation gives CASSYPSTGYPGELFF.

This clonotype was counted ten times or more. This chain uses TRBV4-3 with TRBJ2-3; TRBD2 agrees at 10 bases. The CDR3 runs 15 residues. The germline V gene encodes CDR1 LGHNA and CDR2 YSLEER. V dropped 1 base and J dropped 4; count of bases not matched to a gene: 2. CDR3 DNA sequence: TGCGCCAGCAGCCAAGGACTAGCGGGTCCAGATACGCAGTATTTT. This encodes CASSQGLAGPDTQYF.

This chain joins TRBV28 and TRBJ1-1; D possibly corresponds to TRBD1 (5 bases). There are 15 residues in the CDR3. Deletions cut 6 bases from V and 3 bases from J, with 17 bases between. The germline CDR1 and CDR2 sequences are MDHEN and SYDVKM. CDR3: CASRPPVRGDTEAFF. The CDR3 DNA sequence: TGTGCCAGCAGACCCCCCGTTCGGGGGGACACTGAAGCTTTCTTT.

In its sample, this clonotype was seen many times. The CDR3 region is CASSPRGYSYNEQFF. CDR3 sequence (DNA): TGTGCCAGCAGTCCGCGGGGGTACTCCTACAATGAGCAGTTCTTC. This chain uses TRBV12-3 or TRBV12-4 with TRBJ2-1, with 7 nucleotides matching TRBD2. V shed 5 bases and J 0 bases; nucleotides not matched to a gene: 4. The CDR3 runs 15 residues.

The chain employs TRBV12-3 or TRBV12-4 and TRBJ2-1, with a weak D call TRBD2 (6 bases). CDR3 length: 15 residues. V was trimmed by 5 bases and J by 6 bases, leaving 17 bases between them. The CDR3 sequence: CASSHRRGSSNEQFF. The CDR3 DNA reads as TGTGCCAGCAGTCACAGGAGGGGAAGCTCCAATGAGCAGTTCTTC.

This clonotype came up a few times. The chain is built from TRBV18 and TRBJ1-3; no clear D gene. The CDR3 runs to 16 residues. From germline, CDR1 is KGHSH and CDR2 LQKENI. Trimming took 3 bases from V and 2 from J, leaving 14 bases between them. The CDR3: CASSPYTAEPGNTIYF. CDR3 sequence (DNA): TGTGCCAGCTCACCCTACACGGCCGAGCCTGGAAACACCATATATTTT.

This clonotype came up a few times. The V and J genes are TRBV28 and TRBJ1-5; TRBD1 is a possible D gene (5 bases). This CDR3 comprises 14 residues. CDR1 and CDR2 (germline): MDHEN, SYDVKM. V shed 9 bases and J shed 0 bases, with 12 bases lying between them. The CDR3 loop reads CARLGLFSNQPQHF. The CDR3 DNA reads TGTGCCAGGCTGGGACTTTTTAGCAATCAGCCCCAGCATTTT.

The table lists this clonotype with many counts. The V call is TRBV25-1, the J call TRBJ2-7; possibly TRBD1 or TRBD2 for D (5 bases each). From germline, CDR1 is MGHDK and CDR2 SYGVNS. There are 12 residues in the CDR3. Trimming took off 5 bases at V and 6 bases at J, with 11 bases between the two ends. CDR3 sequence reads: CASSPGAGEQYF. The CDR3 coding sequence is TGTGCCAGCAGTCCCGGGGCCGGCGAGCAGTACTTC.

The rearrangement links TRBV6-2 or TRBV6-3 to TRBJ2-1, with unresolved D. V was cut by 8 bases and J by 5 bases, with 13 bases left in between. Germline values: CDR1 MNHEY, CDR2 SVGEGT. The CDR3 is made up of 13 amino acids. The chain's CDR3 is CASSGRKNNEQFF. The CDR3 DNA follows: TGTGCCAGCTCTGGACGGAAAAACAATGAGCAGTTCTTC.

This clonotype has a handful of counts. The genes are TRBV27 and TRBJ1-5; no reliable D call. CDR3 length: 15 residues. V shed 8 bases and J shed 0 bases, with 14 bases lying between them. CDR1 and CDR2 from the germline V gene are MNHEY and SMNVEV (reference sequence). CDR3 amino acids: CASGHRWDSNQPQHF. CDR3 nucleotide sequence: TGTGCCAGCGGTCACAGATGGGATAGCAATCAGCCCCAGCATTTT.

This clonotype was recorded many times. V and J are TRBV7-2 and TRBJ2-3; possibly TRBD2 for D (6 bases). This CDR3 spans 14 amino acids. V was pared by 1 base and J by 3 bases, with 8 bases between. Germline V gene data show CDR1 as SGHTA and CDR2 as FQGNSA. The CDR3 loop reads CASSLGDFTDTQYF. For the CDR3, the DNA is TGTGCCAGCAGCTTAGGGGACTTTACAGATACGCAGTATTTT.

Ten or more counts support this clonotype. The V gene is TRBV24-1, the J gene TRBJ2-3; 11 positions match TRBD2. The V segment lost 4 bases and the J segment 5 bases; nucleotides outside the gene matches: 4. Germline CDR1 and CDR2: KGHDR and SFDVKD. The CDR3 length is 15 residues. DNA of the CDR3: TGTGCCACCAGTGACTTCACTAGCGGGGGAGATACGCAGTATTTT. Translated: CATSDFTSGGDTQYF.

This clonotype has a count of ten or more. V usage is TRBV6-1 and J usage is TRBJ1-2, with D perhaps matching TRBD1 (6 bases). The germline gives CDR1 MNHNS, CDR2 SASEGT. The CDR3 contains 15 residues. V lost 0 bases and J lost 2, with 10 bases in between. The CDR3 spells CASSEAAGANYGYTF. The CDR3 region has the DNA TGTGCCAGCAGTGAAGCGGCAGGGGCCAACTATGGCTACACCTTC.